The 6 T cell receptor beta chains presented below share a single source sample, sequenced in a study of blood T cell repertoires in COVID-19. This table comes from immunoSEQ multiplex PCR, and its TCRdb copy is limited to in-frame clones, with some not included. The sample shows around 250,000 clones, 80% to 90% of them seen only once. Source material: PBMCs or T cells enriched from blood (not recorded which). The receptors were sampled from a woman aged 25-40 years who had recovered from COVID-19.

The rearrangement joins TRBV9 to TRBJ2-2; D perhaps matches TRBD2 (5 bases). Between the trimmed V and J ends, which lost 3 bases and 3 bases, there was a span of 6 bases. Germline values: CDR1 SGDLS, CDR2 YYNGEE. The CDR3 sequence is 13 residues long. The CDR3 DNA is TGTGCCAGCAGCGGGGAGTACACCGGGGAGCTGTTTTTT. Its protein product is CASSGEYTGELFF.

This clone has more than one count but fewer than ten. This CDR3 is CASSQRARGNQETQYF. DNA of the CDR3: TGTGCCAGTTCTCAGCGGGCCAGAGGGAACCAAGAGACCCAGTACTTC. The gene calls are TRBV7-2 and TRBJ2-5, with D possibly matching TRBD2 (6 bases). The CDR3 is 16 residues long. Germline V gene lookup returns CDR1 SGHTA and CDR2 FQGNSA. V was trimmed by 9 bases and J by 0 bases, leaving 20 bases between them.

The chain uses TRBV24-1 and TRBJ2-5, with TRBD1 matching over 7 bases. The CDR3 is 16 amino acids. J gave up 2 bases and V 2 bases, and 7 bases lay outside the gene matches. The germline V gene encodes CDR1 KGHDR and CDR2 SFDVKD. In DNA, the CDR3 is TGTGCCACCAGTGATTACCGGGACAGAGGTCAAGAGACCCAGTACTTC. It codes for CATSDYRDRGQETQYF.

Written as DNA, the CDR3 is TGTGCCAGCAGTGGTGGACAGGGTGCCGGAGGAGAGACCCAGTACTTC. Translating it yields CASSGGQGAGGETQYF. The gene calls are TRBV2 and TRBJ2-5; TRBD1 matches at 8 bases. The germline CDR1 and CDR2 sequences are SNHLY and FYNNEI. The CDR3 runs to 16 residues. Germline trimming cut 4 bases from V and 4 bases from J; bases unmatched to any gene: 11.

The J gene is TRBJ2-7, the V gene TRBV9; perhaps TRBD2 as D (7 bases). Germline V gives CDR1 SGDLS, CDR2 YYNGEE. Trimming pared 4 bases from V and 3 bases from J, leaving 17 bases between. CDR3 length equals 15 residues. The CDR3, as DNA: TGTGCCAGCAGCCCCGCCGGGGGGCGGGTCTACGAGCAGTACTTC. Translated, it gives CASSPAGGRVYEQYF.

The V call is TRBV5-6, the J call TRBJ2-7; possibly TRBD1 for D (5 bases). The CDR3 loop spans 14 amino acids. The germline V and J ends were trimmed by 2 bases and 0 bases, with 9 bases remaining between them. Germline CDR1 is SGHDT and CDR2 is YYEEEE. The CDR3 bases are TGTGCCAGCAGCTTTTACAGGACCTCCTACGAGCAGTACTTC. This gives the protein CASSFYRTSYEQYF.